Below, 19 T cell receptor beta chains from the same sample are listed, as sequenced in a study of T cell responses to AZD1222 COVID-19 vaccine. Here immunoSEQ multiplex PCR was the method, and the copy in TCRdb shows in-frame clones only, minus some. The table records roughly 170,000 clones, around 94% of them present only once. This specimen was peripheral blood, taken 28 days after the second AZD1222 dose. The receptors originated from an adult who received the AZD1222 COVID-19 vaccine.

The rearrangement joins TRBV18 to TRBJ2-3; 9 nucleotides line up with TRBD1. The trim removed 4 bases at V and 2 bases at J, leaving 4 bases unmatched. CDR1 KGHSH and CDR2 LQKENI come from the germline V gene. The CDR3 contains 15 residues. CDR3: CASSHRDRDTDTQYF. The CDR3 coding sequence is TGTGCCAGCTCACACCGGGACAGGGACACAGATACGCAGTATTTT.

The CDR3 DNA reads TGTGCCAGCAGCCCGCAGGGACTACGGGATGAAAAACTGTTTTTT. Amino acids: CASSPQGLRDEKLFF. The chain is built from TRBV7-2 and TRBJ1-4; D is possibly TRBD1 (5 bases). The ends were cut back, 5 bases at V and 6 bases at J, with 16 bases in the middle. Looked up from germline, CDR1 is SGHTA and CDR2 is FQGNSA. The CDR3 contains 15 residues.

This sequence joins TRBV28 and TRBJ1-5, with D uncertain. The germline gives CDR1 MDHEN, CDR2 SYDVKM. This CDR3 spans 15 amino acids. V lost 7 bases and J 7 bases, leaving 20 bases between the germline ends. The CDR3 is CASTVDGIMGQPQHF. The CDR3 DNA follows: TGTGCCAGCACGGTCGATGGGATAATGGGGCAGCCCCAGCATTTT.

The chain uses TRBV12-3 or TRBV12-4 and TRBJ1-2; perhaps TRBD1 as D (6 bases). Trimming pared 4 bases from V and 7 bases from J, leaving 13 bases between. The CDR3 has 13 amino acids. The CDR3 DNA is TGTGCCAGCAGTTACAGGGTTGGTGGTGGCTACACCTTC. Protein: CASSYRVGGGYTF.

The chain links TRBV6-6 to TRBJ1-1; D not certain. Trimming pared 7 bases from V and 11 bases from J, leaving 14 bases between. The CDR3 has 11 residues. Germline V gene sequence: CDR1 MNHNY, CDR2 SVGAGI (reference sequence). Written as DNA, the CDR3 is TGTGCCAGCACCGGTCATTGGTCCGCTTTCTTT. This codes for CASTGHWSAFF.

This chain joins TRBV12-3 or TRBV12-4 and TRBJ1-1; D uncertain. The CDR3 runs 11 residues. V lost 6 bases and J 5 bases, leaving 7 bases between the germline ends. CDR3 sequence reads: CASRLRTEAFF. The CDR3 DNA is TGTGCCAGCAGGCTTAGGACTGAAGCTTTCTTT.

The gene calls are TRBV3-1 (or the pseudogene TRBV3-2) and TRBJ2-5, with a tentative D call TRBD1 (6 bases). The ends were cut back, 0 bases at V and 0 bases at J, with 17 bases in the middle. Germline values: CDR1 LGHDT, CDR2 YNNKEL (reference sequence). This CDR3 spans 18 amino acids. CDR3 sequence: CASSQDPPRGSYQETQYF. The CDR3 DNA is TGTGCCAGCAGCCAAGATCCTCCCAGGGGCTCGTACCAAGAGACCCAGTACTTC.

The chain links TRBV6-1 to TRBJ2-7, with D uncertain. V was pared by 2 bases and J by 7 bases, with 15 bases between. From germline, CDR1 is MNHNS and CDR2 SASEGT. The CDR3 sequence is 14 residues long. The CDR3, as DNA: TGTGCCAGCAGTGAATTTGGACCTGCATTAGAGCAGTACTTC. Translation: CASSEFGPALEQYF.

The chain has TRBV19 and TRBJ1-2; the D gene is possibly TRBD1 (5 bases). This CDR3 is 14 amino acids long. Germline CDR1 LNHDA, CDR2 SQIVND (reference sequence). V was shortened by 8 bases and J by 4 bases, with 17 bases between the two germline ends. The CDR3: CASGEGTAVYGYTF. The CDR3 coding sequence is TGTGCCAGTGGGGAGGGGACGGCCGTCTATGGCTACACCTTC.

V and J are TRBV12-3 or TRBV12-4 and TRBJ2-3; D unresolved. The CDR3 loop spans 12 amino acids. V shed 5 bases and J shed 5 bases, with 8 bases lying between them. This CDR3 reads CASSLVGDTQYF. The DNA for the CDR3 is TGTGCCAGCAGTCTAGTTGGAGATACGCAGTATTTT.

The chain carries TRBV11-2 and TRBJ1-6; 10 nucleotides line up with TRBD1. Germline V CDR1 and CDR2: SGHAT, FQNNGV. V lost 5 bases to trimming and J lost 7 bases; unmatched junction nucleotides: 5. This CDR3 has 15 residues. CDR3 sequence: CASSMLGQGNSPLHF. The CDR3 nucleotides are TGTGCCAGCAGCATGCTGGGACAGGGGAATTCACCCCTCCACTTT.

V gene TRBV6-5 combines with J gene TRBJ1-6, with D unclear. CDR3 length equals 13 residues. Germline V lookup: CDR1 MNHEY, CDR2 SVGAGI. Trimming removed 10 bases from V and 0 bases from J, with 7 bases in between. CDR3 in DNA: TGTGCCACCGCACGCTCCTATAATTCACCCCTCCACTTT. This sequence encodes CATARSYNSPLHF.

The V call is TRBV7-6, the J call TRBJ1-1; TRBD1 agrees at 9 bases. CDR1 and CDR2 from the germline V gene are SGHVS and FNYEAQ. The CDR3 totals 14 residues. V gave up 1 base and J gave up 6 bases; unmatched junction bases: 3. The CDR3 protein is CASSLETGGPEAFF. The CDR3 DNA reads TGTGCCAGCAGCTTAGAGACAGGGGGGCCTGAAGCTTTCTTT.

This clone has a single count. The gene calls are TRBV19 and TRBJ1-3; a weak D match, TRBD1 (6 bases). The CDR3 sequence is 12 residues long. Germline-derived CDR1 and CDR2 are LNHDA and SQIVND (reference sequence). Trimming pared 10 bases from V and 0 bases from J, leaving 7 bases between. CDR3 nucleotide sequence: TGTGCCATACAGGGCTCTGGAAACACCATATATTTT. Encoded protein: CAIQGSGNTIYF. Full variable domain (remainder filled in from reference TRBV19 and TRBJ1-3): DGGITQSPKYLFRKEGQNVTLSCEQNLNHDAMYWYRQDPGQGLRLIYYSQIVNDFQKGDIAEGYSVSREKKESFPLTVTSAQKNPTAFYLCAIQGSGNTIYFGEGSWLTVV.

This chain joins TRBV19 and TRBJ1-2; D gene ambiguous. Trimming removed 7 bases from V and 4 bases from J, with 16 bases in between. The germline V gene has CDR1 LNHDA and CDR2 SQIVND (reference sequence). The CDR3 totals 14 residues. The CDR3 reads CASTDSSIGYGYTF. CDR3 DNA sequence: TGTGCCAGTACCGATTCGAGTATCGGCTATGGCTACACCTTC.

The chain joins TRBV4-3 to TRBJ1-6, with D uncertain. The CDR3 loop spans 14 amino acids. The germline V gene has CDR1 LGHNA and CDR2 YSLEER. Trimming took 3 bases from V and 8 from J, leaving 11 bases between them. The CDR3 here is CASSQGRLDSPLHF. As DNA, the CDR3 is TGCGCCAGCAGCCAGGGCAGGTTGGATTCACCCCTCCACTTT.

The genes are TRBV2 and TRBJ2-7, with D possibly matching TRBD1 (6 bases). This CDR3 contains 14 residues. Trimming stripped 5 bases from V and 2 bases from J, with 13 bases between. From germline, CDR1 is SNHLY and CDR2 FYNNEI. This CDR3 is CASSFLGDTYEQYF. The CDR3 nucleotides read TGTGCCAGCAGTTTTCTAGGGGACACCTACGAGCAGTACTTC.

CDR3 nucleotides: TGTGCCAGTAGTATAACCCAGGTAGACGCAAAACTGTTTTTT. As protein: CASSITQVDAKLFF. The rearrangement joins TRBV19 to TRBJ1-4; D remains unclear. Germline V gene sequence: CDR1 LNHDA, CDR2 SQIVND (reference sequence). CDR3 length equals 14 residues. V lost 2 bases and J lost 10, with 14 bases in between. The full variable domain, completed using reference TRBV19 and TRBJ1-4, is DGGITQSPKYLFRKEGQNVTLSCEQNLNHDAMYWYRQDPGQGLRLIYYSQIVNDFQKGDIAEGYSVSREKKESFPLTVTSAQKNPTAFYLCASSITQVDAKLFFGSGTQLSVL.

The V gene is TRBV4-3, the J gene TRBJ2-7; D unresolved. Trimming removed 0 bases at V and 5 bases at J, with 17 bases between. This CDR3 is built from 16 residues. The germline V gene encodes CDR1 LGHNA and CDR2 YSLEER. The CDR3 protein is CASSQDSASPWDEQYF. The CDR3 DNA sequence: TGCGCCAGCAGCCAAGATTCGGCCAGTCCGTGGGACGAGCAGTACTTC.